The source of this T cell receptor (beta chain) is a study of T-cell reconstitution after alpha-beta-depleted transplantation in children. Preparing the TCRbeta library involved the use of unique molecular identifiers. One entry per CDR3 protein, called by TCRdb with MiXCR from the PCR reads. The sample holds hundreds of thousands of distinct CDR3 sequences, about 10% seen once. This clonotype was counted between two and nine times. The CDR3 length is 15 residues. V was pared by 4 bases and J by 5 bases, with 6 bases of the junction left unmatched. This material consisted of PBMCs from the stem cell graft donor, taken from the stem cell graft. The clonotype originates from a human donor who donated a stem cell graft to a child with acute myeloid leukemia. The rearrangement links TRBV12-3 or TRBV12-4 to TRBJ2-1, with 9 bases fitting TRBD2. DNA for the CDR3: TGTGCCAGCAGTTCCCGGCCTAGCGGGGACAATGAGCAGTTCTTC. Protein product: CASSSRPSGDNEQFF.